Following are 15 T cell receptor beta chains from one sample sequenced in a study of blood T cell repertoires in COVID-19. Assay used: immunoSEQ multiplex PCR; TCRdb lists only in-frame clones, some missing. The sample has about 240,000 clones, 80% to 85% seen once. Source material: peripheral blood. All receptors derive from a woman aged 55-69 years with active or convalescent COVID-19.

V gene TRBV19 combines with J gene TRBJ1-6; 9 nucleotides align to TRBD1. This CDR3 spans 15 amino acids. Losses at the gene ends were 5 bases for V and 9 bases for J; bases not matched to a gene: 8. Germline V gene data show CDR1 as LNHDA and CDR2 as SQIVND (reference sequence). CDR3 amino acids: CASSSWTGDISPLHF. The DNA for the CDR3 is TGTGCCAGTAGTTCCTGGACAGGGGATATTTCACCCCTCCACTTT.

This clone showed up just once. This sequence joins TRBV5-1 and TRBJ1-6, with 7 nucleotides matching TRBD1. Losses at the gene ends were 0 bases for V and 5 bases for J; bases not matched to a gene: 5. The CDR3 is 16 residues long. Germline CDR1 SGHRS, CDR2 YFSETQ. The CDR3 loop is CASSLEAGQNNSPLHF. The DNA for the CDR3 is TGCGCCAGCAGCTTGGAGGCGGGACAGAATAATTCACCCCTCCACTTT. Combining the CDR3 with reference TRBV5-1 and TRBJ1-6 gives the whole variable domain KAGVTQTPRYLIKTRGQQVTLSCSPISGHRSVSWYQQTPGQGLQFLFEYFSETQRNKGNFPGRFSGRQFSNSRSEMNVSTLELGDSALYLCASSLEAGQNNSPLHFGNGTRLTVT.

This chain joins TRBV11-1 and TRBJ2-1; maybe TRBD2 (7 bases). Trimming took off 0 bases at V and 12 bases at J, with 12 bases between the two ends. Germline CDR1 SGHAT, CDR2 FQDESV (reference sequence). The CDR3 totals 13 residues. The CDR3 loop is CASSLAGGGTQFF. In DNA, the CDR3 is TGTGCCAGCAGCTTAGCGGGGGGGGGCACGCAGTTCTTC.

CDR3 nucleotides: TGTGCCAGCAGCTTAGACGGGGAGACCCAGTACTTC. Translated, it gives CASSLDGETQYF. The chain carries TRBV5-5 and TRBJ2-5; D not certain. Germline V lookup: CDR1 SGHKS, CDR2 YYEKEE (reference sequence). This CDR3 contains 12 residues. Deletions cut 2 bases from V and 5 bases from J, with 7 bases between.

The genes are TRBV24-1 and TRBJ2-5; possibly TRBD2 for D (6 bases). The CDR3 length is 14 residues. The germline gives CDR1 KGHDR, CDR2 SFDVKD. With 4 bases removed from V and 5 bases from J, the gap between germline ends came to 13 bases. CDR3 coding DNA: TGTGCCACCAGTGACGGGAGCCCCCGGGAGACCCAGTACTTC. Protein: CATSDGSPRETQYF.

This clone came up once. This CDR3 is CASRGQGDTGELFF. CDR3 nucleotide sequence: TGCGCCAGCAGAGGACAGGGGGACACCGGGGAGCTGTTTTTT. The chain carries TRBV5-1 and TRBJ2-2; TRBD1 matches at 10 bases. The CDR3 sequence is 14 residues long. Germline V CDR1 and CDR2: SGHRS, YFSETQ. Losses at the gene ends were 5 bases for V and 3 bases for J; bases not matched to a gene: 1.

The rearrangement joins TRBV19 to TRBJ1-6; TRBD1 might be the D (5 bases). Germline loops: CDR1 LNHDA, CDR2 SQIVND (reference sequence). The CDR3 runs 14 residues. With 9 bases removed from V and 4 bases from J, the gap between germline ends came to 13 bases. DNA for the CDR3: TGTGCCAGCTCCCAGGGCCCGTATAATTCACCCCTCCACTTT. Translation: CASSQGPYNSPLHF.

CDR3 nucleotide sequence: TGTGCCAGCAGCCCGACCGCAGGGGGGCCGGATAATTCACCCCTCCACTTT. Translated: CASSPTAGGPDNSPLHF. The gene calls are TRBV5-6 and TRBJ1-6; TRBD1 matches 7 bases. The CDR3 length is 17 residues. Germline V gene sequence: CDR1 SGHDT, CDR2 YYEEEE. V lost 4 bases and J lost 5; bases outside the gene matches: 12.

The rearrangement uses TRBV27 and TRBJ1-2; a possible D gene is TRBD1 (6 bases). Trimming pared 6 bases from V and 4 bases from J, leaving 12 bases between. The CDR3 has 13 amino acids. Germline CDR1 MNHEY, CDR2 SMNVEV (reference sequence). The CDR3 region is CASRPTGIYGYTF. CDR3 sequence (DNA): TGTGCCAGCAGACCTACAGGGATCTATGGCTACACCTTC.

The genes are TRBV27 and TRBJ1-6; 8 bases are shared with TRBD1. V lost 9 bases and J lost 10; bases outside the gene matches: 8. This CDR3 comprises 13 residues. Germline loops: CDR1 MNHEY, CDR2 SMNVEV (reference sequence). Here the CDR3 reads CARPQGAGSPLHF. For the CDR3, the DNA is TGTGCCAGGCCCCAGGGGGCAGGGTCACCCCTCCACTTT.

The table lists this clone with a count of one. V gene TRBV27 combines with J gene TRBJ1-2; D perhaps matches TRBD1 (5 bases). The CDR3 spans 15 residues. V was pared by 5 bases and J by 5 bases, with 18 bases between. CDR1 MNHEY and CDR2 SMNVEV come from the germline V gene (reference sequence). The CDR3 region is CASSPQSTEYYGYTF. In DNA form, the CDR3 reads TGTGCCAGCAGTCCCCAGTCGACAGAATATTATGGCTACACCTTC.

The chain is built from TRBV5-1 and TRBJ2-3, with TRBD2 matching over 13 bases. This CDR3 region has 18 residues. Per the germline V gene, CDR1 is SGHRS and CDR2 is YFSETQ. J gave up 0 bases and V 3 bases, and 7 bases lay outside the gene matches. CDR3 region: CASSSGLAGTHSTDTQYF. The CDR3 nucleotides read TGCGCCAGCAGCTCGGGACTAGCGGGGACCCACAGCACAGATACGCAGTATTTT.

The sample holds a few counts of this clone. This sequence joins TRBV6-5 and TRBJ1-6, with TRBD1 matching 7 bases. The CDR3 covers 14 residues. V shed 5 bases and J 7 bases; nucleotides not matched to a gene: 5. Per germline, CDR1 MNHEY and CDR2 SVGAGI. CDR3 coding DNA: TGTGCCAGCAGTCTAACAGGGGAAAATTCACCCCTCCACTTT. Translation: CASSLTGENSPLHF.

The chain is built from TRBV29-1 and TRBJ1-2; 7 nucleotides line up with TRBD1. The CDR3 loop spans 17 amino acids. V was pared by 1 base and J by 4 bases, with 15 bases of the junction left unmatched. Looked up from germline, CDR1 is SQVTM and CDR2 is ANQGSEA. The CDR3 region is CSVEGSMTGRFTYGYTF. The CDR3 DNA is TGCAGCGTTGAAGGTTCCATGACAGGGAGGTTTACCTATGGCTACACCTTC.

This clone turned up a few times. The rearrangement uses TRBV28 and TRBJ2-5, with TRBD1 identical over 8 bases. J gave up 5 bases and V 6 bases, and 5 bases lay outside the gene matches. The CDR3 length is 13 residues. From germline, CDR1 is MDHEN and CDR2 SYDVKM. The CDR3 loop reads CASSLTGGETQYF. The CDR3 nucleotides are TGTGCCAGCAGCCTTACAGGGGGGGAGACCCAGTACTTC.